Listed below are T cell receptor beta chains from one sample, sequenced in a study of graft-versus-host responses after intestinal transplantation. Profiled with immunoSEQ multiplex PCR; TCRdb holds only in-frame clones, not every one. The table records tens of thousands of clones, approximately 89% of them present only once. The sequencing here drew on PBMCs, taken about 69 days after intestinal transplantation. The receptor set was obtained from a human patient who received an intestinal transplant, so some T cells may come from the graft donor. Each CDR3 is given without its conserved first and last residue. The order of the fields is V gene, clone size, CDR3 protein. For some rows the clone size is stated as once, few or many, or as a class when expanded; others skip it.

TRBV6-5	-	ASRTSGVLLD
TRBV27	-	ASSKRPGQGLPDTQY
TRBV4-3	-	ASSQDLGSGYEQY
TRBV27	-	ASGGASWQETQY
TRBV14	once	ASSPLGGYEQY
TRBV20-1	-	SARGQQAF
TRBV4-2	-	ASSQGQGGQPQH
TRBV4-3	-	ASSQDRGRVYEQY
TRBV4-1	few	ASGQGTTEAF
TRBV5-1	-	ASSPLGQGVMDYGYT
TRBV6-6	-	ASSYRGYEQY
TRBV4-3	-	ASSQDVVGASQY
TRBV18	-	ASSPQELAAHNEQF
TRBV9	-	ASSVGSGAQTDTQY
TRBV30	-	AWSVRGLDWISGGAFYNEQF
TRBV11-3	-	ASSVGTGPYEQY
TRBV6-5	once	ASSYVGSFGNTEAF
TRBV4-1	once	ASRKPGQGNTEAF
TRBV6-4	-	ASSLAGGSTDTQY
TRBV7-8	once	ASSQVNTEAF
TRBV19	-	ASSMSGNTGELF
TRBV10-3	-	AISESRITQY
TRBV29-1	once	SVQGWEAF
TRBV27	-	ASRQDRNTEAF
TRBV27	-	ASSNHLRGQPYEQY
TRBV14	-	ASSQERDRSDGYT
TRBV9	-	ASSGPQVTGELF
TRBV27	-	ASSILRAGITDTQY
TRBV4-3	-	ASSQELAGGPGTDTQY
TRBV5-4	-	ASSDTGDAEAF
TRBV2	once	ASSAVGMNTEAF
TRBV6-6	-	ASILLVFNEQF
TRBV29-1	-	SVERGAGDEQY
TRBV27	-	ASSLLGLGNQPQH
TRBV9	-	ASSVVGGTGELF
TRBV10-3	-	AISEGSPNGLYEQY
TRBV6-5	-	ASSYAGDGYEKLF
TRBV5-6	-	ASSLDVGGNTGELF
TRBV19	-	ASSPHPDSFSSYEQY
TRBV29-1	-	SVGPTVSTDTQY
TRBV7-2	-	ASSLSGLLHGQF
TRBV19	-	ASKNRDRGYNEQF
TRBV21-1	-	ASSLTRGGNQPQH
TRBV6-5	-	ASKEGQFNTQY
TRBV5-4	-	ASSLGTTNEQF
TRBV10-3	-	AISESLGLQETQY
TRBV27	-	ASSSGLLYEQY
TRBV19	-	ASSIGLEEETQY
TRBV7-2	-	ASSSWTGRSNQPQH
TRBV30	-	AWSVLGEELF
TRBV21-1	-	ASSTPGKRYTEAF
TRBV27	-	ASSLWTGDGYT
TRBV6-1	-	ASTPGTGRDEQY
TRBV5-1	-	ASSLAFGGPHEQY
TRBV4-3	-	ASSQDTAAVYEQY
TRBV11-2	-	ASWDSQTKSYNEQF
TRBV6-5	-	ASRADRSTDTQY
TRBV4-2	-	ASSQEQGSNTGELF
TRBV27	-	ASSLSINRQGLGEQF